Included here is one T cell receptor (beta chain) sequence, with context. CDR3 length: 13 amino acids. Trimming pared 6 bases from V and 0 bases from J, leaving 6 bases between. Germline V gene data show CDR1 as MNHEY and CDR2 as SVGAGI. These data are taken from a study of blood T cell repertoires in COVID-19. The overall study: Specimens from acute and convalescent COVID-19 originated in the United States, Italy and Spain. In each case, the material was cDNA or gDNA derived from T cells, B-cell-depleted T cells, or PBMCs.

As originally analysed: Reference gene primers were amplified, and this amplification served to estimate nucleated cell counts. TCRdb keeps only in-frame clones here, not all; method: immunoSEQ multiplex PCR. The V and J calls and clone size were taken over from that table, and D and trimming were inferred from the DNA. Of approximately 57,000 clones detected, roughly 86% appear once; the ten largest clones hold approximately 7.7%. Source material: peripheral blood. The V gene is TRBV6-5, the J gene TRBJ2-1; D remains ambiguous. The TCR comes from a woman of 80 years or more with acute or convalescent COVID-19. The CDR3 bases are TGTGCCAGCAGGTCACTCTCCTACAATGAGCAGTTCTTC. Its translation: CASRSLSYNEQFF.